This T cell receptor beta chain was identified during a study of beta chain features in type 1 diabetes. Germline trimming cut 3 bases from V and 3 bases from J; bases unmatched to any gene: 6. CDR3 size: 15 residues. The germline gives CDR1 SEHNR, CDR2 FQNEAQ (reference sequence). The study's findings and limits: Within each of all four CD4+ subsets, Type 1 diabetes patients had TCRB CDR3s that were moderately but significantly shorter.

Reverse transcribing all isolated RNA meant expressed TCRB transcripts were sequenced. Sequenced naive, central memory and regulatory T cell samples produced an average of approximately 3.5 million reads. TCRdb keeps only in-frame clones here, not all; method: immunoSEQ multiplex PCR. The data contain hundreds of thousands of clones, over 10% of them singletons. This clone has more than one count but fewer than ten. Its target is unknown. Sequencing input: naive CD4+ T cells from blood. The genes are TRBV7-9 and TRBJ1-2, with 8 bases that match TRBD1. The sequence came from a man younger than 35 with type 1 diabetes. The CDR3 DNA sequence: TGTGCCAGCAGCTTGTATCTGGACAGGGACTATGGCTACACCTTC. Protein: CASSLYLDRDYGYTF.